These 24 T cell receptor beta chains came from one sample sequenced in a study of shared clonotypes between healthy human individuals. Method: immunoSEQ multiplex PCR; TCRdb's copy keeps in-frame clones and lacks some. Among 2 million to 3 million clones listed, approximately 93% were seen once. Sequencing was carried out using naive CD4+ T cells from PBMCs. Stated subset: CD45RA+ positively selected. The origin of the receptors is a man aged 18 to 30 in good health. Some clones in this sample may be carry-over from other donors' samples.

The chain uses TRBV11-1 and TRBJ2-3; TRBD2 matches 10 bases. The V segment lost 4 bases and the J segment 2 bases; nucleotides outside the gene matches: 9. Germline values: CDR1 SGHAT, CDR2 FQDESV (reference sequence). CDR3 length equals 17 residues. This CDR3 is CASSWNRAGGSTDTQYF. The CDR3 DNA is TGTGCCAGCAGCTGGAACCGAGCGGGAGGGTCCACAGATACGCAGTATTTT.

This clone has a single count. The CDR3 DNA reads as TGCGCCAGCAGCTCGACGGGGGACGGTGGAAACACCATATATTTT. It codes for CASSSTGDGGNTIYF. The V call is TRBV5-1, the J call TRBJ1-3, with a weak D call TRBD1 (5 bases). The CDR3 loop spans 15 amino acids. Germline V gene data show CDR1 as SGHRS and CDR2 as YFSETQ. Trimming shortened V by 3 bases and J by 3 bases, and 13 bases separated the two germline ends.

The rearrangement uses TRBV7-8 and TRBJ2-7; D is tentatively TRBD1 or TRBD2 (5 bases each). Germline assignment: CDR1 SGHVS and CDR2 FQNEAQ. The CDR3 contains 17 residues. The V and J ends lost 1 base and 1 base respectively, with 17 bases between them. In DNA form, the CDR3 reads TGTGCCAGCAGCTTAGTCTTCGAGGGGTCGGGGTCCTACGAGCAGTACTTC. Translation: CASSLVFEGSGSYEQYF.

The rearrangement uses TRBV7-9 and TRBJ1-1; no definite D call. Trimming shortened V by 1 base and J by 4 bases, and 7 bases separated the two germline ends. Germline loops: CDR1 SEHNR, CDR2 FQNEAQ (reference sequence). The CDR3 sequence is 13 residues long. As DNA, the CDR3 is TGTGCCAGCAGCTTAGTGGCCTCCACTGAAGCTTTCTTT. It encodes CASSLVASTEAFF.

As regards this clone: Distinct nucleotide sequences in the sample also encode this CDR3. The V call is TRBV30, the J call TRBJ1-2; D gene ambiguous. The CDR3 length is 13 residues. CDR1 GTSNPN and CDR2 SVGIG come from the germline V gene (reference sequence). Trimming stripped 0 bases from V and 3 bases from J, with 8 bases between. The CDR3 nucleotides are TGTGCCTGGAGTGTGGGGAGGGACTATGGCTACACCTTC. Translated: CAWSVGRDYGYTF.

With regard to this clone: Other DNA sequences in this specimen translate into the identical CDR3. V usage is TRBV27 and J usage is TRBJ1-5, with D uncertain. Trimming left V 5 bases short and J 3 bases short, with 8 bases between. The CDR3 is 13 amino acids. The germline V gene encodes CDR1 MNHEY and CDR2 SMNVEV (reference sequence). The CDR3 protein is CASSLKDNQPQHF. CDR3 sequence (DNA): TGTGCCAGCAGTCTCAAGGACAATCAGCCCCAGCATTTT.

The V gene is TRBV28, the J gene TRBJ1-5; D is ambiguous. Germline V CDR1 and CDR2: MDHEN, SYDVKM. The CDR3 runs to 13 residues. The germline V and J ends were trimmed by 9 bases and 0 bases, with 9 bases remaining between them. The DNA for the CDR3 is TGTGCCAGTCAACATGATAGCAATCAGCCCCAGCATTTT. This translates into CASQHDSNQPQHF.

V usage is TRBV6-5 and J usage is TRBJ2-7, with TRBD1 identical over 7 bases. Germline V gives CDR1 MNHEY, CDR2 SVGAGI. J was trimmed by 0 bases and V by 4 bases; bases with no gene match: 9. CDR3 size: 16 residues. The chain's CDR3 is CASSSLTGFRSYEQYF. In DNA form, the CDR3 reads TGTGCCAGCAGTTCGTTGACAGGGTTTCGCTCCTACGAGCAGTACTTC.

The CDR3 loop reads CASSPRDSRYGYTF. In DNA form, the CDR3 reads TGTGCCAGCAGTCCCCGGGACAGCCGCTATGGCTACACCTTC. This chain connects TRBV6-1 to TRBJ1-2; TRBD1 aligns across 7 bases. The CDR3 consists of 14 residues. Germline V CDR1 and CDR2: MNHNS, SASEGT. With 5 bases clipped from V and 4 bases from J, the junction kept 7 bases outside the gene matches.

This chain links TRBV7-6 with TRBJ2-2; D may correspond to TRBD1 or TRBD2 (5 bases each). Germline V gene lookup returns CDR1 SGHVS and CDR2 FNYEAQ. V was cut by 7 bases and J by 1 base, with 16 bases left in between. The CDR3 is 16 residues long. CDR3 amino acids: CASKLQQDLNTGELFF. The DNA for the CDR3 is TGTGCCAGCAAGCTTCAACAGGACTTGAACACCGGGGAGCTGTTTTTT.

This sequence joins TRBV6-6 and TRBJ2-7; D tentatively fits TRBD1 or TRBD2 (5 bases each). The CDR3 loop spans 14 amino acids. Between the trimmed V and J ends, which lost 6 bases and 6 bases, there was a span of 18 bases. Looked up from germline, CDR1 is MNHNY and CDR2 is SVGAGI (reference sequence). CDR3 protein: CASRTGTDATEQYF. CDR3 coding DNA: TGTGCCAGCAGAACCGGGACGGATGCAACCGAGCAGTACTTC.

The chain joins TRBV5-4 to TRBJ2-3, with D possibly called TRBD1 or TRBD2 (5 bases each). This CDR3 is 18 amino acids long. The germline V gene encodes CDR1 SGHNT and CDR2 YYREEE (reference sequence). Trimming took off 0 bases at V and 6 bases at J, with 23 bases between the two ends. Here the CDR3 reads CASSLGLHRDPEGDTQYF. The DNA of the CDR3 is TGTGCCAGCAGCTTGGGCCTCCACCGGGACCCTGAAGGGGATACGCAGTATTTT.

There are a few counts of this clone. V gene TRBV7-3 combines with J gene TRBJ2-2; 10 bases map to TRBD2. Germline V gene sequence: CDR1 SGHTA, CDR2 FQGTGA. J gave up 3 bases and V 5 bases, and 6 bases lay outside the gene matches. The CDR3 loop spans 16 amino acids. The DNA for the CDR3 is TGTGCCAGCAGCCCGAGCGGGAGGGCCGACACCGGGGAGCTGTTTTTT. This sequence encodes CASSPSGRADTGELFF.

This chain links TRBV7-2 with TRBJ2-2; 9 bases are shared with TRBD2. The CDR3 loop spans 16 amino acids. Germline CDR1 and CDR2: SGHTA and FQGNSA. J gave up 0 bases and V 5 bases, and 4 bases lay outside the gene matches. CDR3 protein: CASSIASGTNTGELFF. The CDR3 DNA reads TGTGCCAGCAGCATCGCTAGCGGGACGAACACCGGGGAGCTGTTTTTT.

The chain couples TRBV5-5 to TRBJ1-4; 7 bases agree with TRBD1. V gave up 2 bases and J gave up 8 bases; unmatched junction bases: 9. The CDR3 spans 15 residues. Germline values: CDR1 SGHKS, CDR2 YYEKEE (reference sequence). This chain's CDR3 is CASSFMGDRSEKLFF. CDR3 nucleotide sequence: TGTGCCAGCAGCTTCATGGGGGACAGATCAGAAAAACTGTTTTTT.

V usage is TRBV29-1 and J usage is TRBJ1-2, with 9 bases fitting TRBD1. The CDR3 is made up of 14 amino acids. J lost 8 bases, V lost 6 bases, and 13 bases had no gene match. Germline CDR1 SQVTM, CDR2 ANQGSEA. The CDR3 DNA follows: TGCAGCGTGGACCTAACGGGACAGGGCGCGGGCTACACCTTC. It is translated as CSVDLTGQGAGYTF.

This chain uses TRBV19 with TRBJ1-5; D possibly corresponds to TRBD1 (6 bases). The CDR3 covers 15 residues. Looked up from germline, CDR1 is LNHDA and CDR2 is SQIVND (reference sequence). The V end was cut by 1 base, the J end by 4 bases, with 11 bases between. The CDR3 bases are TGTGCCAGTAGTATAGGGAGGGGGGGTAATCAGCCCCAGCATTTT. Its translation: CASSIGRGGNQPQHF.

The CDR3 bases are TGTGCCAGTAGTACTTCCAGCGGGAGGACTACCCCCACAGATACGCAGTATTTT. Translated: CASSTSSGRTTPTDTQYF. The chain joins TRBV19 to TRBJ2-3; TRBD2 agrees at 9 bases. CDR3 length equals 18 residues. Germline V gene data show CDR1 as LNHDA and CDR2 as SQIVND (reference sequence). V shed 4 bases and J 2 bases; nucleotides not matched to a gene: 13.

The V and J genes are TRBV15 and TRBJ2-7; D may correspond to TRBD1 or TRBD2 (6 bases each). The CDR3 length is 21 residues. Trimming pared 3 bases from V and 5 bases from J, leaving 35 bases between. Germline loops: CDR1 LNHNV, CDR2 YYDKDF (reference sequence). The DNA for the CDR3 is TGTGCCACCAGCAGCGCATCGGAGGGACATGCACAGGGCTCTTTCGGAGACGAGCAGTACTTC. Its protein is CATSSASEGHAQGSFGDEQYF.

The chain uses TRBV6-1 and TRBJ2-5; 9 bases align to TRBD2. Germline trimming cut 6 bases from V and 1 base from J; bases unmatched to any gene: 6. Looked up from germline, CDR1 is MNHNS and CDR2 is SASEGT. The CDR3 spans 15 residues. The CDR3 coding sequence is TGTGCCAGCAGGGGTACTAGCGGGCCCCAAGAGACCCAGTACTTC. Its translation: CASRGTSGPQETQYF.

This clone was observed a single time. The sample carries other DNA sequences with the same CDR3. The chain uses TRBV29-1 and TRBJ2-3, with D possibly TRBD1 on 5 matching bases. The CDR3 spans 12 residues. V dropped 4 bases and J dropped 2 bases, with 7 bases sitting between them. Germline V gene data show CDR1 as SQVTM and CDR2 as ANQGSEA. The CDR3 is CSVGQSTDTQYF. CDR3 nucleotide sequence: TGCAGCGTTGGACAGTCCACAGATACGCAGTATTTT.

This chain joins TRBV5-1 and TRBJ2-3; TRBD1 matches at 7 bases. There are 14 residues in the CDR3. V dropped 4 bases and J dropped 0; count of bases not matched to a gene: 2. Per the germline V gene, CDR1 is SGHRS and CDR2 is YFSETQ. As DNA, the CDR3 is TGCGCCAGCAGCCAGGGGGAAAGCACAGATACGCAGTATTTT. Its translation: CASSQGESTDTQYF.

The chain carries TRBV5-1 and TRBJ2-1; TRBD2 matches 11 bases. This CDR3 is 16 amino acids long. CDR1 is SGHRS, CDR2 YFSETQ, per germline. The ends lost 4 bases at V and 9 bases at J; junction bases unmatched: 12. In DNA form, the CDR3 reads TGCGCCAGCAGCACCTTAGCGGGAGGGCCTGTCGTTGAGCAGTTCTTC. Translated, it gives CASSTLAGGPVVEQFF.

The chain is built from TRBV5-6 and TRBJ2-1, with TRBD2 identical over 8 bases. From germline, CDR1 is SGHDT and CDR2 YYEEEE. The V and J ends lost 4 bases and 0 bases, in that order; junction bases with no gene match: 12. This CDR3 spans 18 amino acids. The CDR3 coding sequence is TGTGCCAGCAGCGCAGGCGGGAGGAGATCCAGCTCCTACAATGAGCAGTTCTTC. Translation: CASSAGGRRSSSYNEQFF.